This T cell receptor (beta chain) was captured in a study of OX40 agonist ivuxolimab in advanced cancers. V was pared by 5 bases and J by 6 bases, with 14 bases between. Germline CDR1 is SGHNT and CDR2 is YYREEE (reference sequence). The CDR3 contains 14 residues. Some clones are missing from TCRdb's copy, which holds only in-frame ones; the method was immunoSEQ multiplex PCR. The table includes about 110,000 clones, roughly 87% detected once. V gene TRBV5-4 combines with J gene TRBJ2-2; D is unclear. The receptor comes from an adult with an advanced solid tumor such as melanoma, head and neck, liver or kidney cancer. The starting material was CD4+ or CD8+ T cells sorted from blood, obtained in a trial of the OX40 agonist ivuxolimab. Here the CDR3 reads CASSLQQGPGELFF. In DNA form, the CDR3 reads TGTGCCAGCAGTTTACAACAAGGGCCCGGGGAGCTGTTTTTT. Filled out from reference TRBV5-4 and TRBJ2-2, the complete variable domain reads ETGVTQSPTHLIKTRGQQVTLRCSSQSGHNTVSWYQQALGQGPQFIFQYYREEENGRGNFPPRFSGLQFPNYSSELNVNALELDDSALYLCASSLQQGPGELFFGEGSRLTVL.